This T cell receptor (beta chain) was observed in a study of identical twins. Study-wide results and caveats: In drawing conclusions, the study used cross-sectional statistical analysis and did not follow the same donors.

Looked up from germline, CDR1 is LNHNV and CDR2 is YYDKDF (reference sequence). The V and J ends lost 8 bases and 4 bases respectively, with 24 bases between them. The length of the CDR3 is 16 residues. TCRdb analysed the 5' RACE reads with MiXCR anew, one entry per CDR3 protein. The sample lists just over 450,000 distinct CDR3 sequences; over 12% were seen once. About this clonotype: Its antigen is not known.

These same data were also listed under a study on yellow fever vaccine responses in identical twins.

The sequence was obtained from a woman in her late teens or twenties in good health. The material sequenced was CD4+ T cells sorted from blood. The genes are TRBV15 and TRBJ2-7; a possible D gene is TRBD2 (7 bases). CDR3 DNA sequence: TGTGCCACCTCGATACTTACCTTAGGGGGAGGGTACGAGCAGTACTTC. This gives the protein CATSILTLGGGYEQYF.